A single sample gave rise to the 9 T cell receptor beta chains below, sequenced in a study of identical twins. TCRdb reprocessed the 5' RACE reads with MiXCR, giving one entry per CDR3 protein. Of about 660,000 distinct CDR3 sequences in the sample, 8.5% to 9% were seen once. This same sample was also part of a study on yellow fever vaccine responses in identical twins.

Sequencing was done on a sample of PBMCs. Receptor source: a woman aged 18-29 years in good health.

This clonotype turned up a few times. V is TRBV25-1 and J is TRBJ1-1; the D gene is possibly TRBD1 (5 bases). There are 11 residues in the CDR3. Trimming removed 7 bases from V and 7 bases from J, with 10 bases in between. Germline V lookup: CDR1 MGHDK, CDR2 SYGVNS. The CDR3 region has the DNA TGTGCCAGCATGGGACGGCGTGAAGCTTTCTTT. Residues: CASMGRREAFF.

There are many counts of this clonotype. The chain combines TRBV5-1 with TRBJ1-2; D gene unclear. The CDR3 is 13 amino acids. Germline values: CDR1 SGHRS, CDR2 YFSETQ. V lost 0 bases and J lost 6, with 9 bases in between. CDR3 sequence reads: CASSLEVWDGYTF. The DNA for the CDR3 is TGCGCCAGCAGCTTGGAGGTTTGGGATGGCTACACCTTC.

The chain recombines TRBV5-1 with TRBJ2-7, with 12 bases aligning to TRBD2. CDR1 SGHRS and CDR2 YFSETQ come from the germline V gene. Germline trimming cut 4 bases from V and 0 bases from J; bases unmatched to any gene: 8. This CDR3 has 17 amino acids. CDR3 coding DNA: TGCGCCAGCAGCCCCGGACTAGCGGGGCAAAGCTCCTACGAGCAGTACTTC. This translates into CASSPGLAGQSSYEQYF.

There are many counts of this clonotype. CDR3 sequence: CSVLKREAPFDEQFF. The CDR3 nucleotides read TGCAGTGTTCTGAAGCGGGAGGCCCCCTTTGATGAGCAGTTCTTC. The V gene is TRBV20-1, the J gene TRBJ2-1; the match to TRBD2 covers 9 bases. The CDR3 runs 15 residues. The germline CDR1 and CDR2 sequences are DFQATT and SNEGSKA (reference sequence). The V gene end was trimmed by 7 bases and the J gene end by 8 bases; junction bases not matched to a gene: 15.

V and J are TRBV6-1 and TRBJ2-1; TRBD2 matches 15 bases. Germline CDR1 MNHNS, CDR2 SASEGT. Trimming at V came to 4 bases and at J to 4 bases, leaving 14 bases not matched to a gene. The CDR3 is made up of 20 amino acids. The CDR3 reads CASSAPGTSGGLTGYNEQFF. The CDR3 DNA reads as TGTGCCAGCAGTGCCCCTGGGACTAGCGGGGGGCTCACTGGGTACAATGAGCAGTTCTTC.

The table lists this clonotype with many counts. The chain combines TRBV3-1 with TRBJ2-7, with D perhaps matching TRBD2 (5 bases). V lost 3 bases, J lost 1 base, and 10 bases lay in between. Per the germline V gene, CDR1 is LGHDT and CDR2 is YNNKEL (reference sequence). CDR3 length equals 14 residues. Written as DNA, the CDR3 is TGTGCCAGCAGCCAGTCTGGGAGTTCCTACGAGCAGTACTTC. It specifies CASSQSGSSYEQYF.

This clonotype has a handful of counts. The chain joins TRBV7-2 to TRBJ2-5; D remains unclear. In germline, CDR1 is SGHTA, CDR2 FQGNSA. The CDR3 runs to 14 residues. Trimming took 1 base from V and 5 from J, leaving 11 bases between them. The CDR3, as DNA: TGTGCCAGCAGCTTAGGGTTCGGTGGCGAGACCCAGTACTTC. Translation: CASSLGFGGETQYF.

V and J are TRBV12-3 or TRBV12-4 and TRBJ2-3, with 8 bases lining up with TRBD2. J lost 0 bases, V lost 3 bases, and 5 bases had no gene match. This CDR3 region has 16 residues. The CDR3 is CASSFFGRVSTDTQYF. The CDR3 bases are TGTGCCAGCAGTTTTTTCGGGAGGGTTAGCACAGATACGCAGTATTTT.

The chain combines TRBV5-1 with TRBJ2-1, with 12 bases identical to TRBD2. Per the germline V gene, CDR1 is SGHRS and CDR2 is YFSETQ. CDR3 length: 16 amino acids. Germline trimming cut 4 bases from V and 5 bases from J; bases unmatched to any gene: 7. The CDR3 is CASSPKTSGGNNEQFF. Written as DNA, the CDR3 is TGCGCCAGCAGCCCAAAGACTAGCGGGGGCAACAATGAGCAGTTCTTC.